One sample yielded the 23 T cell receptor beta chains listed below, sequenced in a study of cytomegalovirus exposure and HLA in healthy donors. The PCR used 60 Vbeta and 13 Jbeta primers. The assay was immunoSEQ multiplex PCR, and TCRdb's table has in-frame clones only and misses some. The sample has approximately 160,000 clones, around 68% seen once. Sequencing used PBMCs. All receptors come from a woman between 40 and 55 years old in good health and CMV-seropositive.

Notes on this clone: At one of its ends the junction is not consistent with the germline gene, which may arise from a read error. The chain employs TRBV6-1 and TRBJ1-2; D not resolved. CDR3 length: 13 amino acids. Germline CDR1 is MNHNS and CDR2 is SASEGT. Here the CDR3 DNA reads TGTGCCAGCAGTGCAGGAAGTGACTATGGCTACCCCTTC. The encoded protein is CASSAGSDYGYPF.

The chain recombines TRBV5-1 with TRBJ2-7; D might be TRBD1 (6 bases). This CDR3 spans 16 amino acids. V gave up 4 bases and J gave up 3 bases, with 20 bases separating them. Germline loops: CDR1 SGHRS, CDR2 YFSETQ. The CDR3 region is CASSPSMDRFFYEQYF. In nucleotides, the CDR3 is TGCGCCAGCAGCCCGAGCATGGACAGATTCTTCTACGAGCAGTACTTC. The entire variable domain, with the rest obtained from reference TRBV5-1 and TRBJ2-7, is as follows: KAGVTQTPRYLIKTRGQQVTLSCSPISGHRSVSWYQQTPGQGLQFLFEYFSETQRNKGNFPGRFSGRQFSNSRSEMNVSTLELGDSALYLCASSPSMDRFFYEQYFGPGTRLTVT.

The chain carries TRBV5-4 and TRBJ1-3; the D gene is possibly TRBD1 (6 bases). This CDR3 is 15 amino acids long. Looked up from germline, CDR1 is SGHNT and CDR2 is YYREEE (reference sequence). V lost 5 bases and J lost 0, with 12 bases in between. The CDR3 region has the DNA TGTGCCAGCAGTTACGGACAGAGCTCTGGAAACACCATATATTTT. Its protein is CASSYGQSSGNTIYF.

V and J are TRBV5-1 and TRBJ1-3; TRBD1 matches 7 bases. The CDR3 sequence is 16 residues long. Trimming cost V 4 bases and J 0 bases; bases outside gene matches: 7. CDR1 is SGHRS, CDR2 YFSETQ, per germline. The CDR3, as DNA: TGCGCCAGCAGCCCCGGACAGGCCAGCTCTGGAAACACCATATATTTT. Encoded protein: CASSPGQASSGNTIYF.

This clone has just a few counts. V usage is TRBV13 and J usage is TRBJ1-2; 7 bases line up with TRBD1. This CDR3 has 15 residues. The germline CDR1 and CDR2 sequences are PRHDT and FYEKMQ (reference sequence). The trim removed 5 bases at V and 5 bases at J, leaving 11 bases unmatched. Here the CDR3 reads CASSGARGLGYGYTF. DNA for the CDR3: TGTGCCAGCAGCGGAGCGAGGGGGCTTGGATATGGCTACACCTTC.

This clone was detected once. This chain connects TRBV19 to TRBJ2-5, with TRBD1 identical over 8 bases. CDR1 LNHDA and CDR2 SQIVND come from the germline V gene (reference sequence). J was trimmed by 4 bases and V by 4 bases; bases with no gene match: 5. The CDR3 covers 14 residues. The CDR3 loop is CASSRQGTAETQYF. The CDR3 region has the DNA TGTGCCAGTAGTAGACAGGGGACGGCAGAGACCCAGTACTTC.

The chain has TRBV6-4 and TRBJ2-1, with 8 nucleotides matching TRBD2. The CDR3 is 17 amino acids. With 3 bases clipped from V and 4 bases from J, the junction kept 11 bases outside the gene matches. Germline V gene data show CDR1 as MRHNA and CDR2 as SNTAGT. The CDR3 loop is CASSETRASGQYNEQFF. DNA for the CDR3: TGTGCCAGCAGTGAGACGCGGGCTAGCGGGCAATACAATGAGCAGTTCTTC.

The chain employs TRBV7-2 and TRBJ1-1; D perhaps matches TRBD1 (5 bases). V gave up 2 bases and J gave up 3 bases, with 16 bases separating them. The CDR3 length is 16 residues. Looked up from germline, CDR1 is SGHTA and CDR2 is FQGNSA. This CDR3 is CASSLPWDFMYTEAFF. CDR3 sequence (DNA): TGTGCCAGCAGCTTACCCTGGGACTTTATGTACACTGAAGCTTTCTTT.

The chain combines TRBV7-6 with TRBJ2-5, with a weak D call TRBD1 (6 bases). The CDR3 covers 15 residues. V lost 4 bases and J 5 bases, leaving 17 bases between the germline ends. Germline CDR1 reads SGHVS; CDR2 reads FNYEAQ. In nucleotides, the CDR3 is TGTGCCAGCAGCTCCCGGGACCAGGGGTCGGAGACCCAGTACTTC. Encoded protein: CASSSRDQGSETQYF.

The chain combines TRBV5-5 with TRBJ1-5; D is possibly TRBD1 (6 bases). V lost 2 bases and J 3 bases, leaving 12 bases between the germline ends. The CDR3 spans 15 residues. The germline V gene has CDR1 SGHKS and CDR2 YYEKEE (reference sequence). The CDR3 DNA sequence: TGTGCCAGCAGCTTTACGGACAGTTTCAATCAGCCCCAGCATTTT. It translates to CASSFTDSFNQPQHF.

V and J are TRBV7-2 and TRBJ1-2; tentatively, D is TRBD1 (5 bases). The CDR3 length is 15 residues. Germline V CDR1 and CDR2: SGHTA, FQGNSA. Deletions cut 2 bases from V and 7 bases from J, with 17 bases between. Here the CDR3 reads CASSLLGRGKSGYTF. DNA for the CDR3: TGTGCCAGCAGCTTATTAGGCCGGGGGAAGAGTGGCTACACCTTC.

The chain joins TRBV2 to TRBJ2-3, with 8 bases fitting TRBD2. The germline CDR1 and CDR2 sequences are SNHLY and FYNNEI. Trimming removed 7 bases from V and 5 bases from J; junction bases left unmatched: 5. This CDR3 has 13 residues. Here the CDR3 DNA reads TGTGCCAGCAAAGCGGGGGATCGAGATACGCAGTATTTT. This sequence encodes CASKAGDRDTQYF. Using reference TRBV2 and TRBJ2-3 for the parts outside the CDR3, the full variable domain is EPEVTQTPSHQVTQMGQEVILRCVPISNHLYFYWYRQILGQKVEFLVSFYNNEISEKSEIFDDQFSVERPDGSNFTLKIRSTKLEDSAMYFCASKAGDRDTQYFGPGTRLTVL.

The CDR3 is CASNADRRETQYF. The CDR3 nucleotides are TGTGCCAGCAACGCGGACAGAAGAGAGACCCAGTACTTC. The chain joins TRBV6-6 to TRBJ2-5, with D possibly being TRBD1 (6 bases). CDR3 length equals 13 residues. Germline assignment: CDR1 MNHNY and CDR2 SVGAGI (reference sequence). Trimming removed 7 bases from V and 4 bases from J, with 13 bases in between.

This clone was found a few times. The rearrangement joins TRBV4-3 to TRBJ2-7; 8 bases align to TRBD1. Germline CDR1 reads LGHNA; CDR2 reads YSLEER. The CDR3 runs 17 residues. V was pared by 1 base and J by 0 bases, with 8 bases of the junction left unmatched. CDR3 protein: CASSQVVLTGASYEQYF. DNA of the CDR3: TGCGCCAGCAGCCAAGTTGTCTTGACAGGGGCCTCCTACGAGCAGTACTTC.

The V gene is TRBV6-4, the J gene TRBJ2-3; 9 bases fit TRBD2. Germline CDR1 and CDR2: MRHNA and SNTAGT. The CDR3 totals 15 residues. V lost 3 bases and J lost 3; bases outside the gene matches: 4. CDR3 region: CASSDQREATDTQYF. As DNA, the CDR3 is TGTGCCAGCAGTGATCAGCGGGAGGCGACAGATACGCAGTATTTT.

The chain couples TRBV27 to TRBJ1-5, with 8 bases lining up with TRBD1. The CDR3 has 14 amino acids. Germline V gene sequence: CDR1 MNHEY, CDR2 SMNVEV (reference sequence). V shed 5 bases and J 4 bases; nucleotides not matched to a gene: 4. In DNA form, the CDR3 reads TGTGCCAGCAGTCCCCAGGGGGCGAATCAGCCCCAGCATTTT. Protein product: CASSPQGANQPQHF.

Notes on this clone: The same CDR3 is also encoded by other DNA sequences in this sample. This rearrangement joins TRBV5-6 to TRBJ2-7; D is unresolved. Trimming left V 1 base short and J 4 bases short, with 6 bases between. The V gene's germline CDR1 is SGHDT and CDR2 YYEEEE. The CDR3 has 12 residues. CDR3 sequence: CASSLSGYEQYF. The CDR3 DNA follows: TGTGCCAGCAGCTTGTCGGGTTACGAGCAGTACTTC.

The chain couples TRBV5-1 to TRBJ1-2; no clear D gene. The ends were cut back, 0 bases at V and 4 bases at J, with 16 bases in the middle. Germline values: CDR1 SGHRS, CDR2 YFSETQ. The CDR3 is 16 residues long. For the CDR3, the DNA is TGCGCCAGCAGCTTGGTCCTCGACATGCGATCCTATGGCTACACCTTC. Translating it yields CASSLVLDMRSYGYTF.

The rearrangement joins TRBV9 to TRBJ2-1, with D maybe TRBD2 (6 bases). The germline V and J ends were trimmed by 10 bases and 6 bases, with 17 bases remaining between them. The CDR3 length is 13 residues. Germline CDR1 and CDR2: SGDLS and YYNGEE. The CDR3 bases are TGTGCCTTTAAGGGACGGGGGATCAATGAGCAGTTCTTC. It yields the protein CAFKGRGINEQFF.

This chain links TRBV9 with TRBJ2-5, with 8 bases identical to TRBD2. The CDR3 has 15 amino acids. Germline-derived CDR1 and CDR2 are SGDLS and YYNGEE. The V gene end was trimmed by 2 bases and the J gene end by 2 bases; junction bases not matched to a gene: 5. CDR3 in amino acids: CASSVASGRQETQYF. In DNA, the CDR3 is TGTGCCAGCAGCGTGGCTAGCGGGCGTCAAGAGACCCAGTACTTC.

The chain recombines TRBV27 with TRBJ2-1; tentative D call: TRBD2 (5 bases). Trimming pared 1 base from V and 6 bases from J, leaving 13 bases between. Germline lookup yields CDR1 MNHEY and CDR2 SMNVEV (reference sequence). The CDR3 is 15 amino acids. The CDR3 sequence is CASSLLLGTGNEQFF. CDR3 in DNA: TGTGCCAGCAGTTTATTACTAGGCACGGGCAATGAGCAGTTCTTC.

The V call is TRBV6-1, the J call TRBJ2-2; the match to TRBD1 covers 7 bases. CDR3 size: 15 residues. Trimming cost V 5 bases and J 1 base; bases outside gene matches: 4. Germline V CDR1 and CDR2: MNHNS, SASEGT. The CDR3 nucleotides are TGTGCCAGCAGTTTCCAGGGGGTGAACACCGGGGAGCTGTTTTTT. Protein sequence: CASSFQGVNTGELFF.

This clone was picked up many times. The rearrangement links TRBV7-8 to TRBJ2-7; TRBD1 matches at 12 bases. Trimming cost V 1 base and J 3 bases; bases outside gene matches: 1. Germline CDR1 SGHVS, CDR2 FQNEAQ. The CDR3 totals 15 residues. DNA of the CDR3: TGTGCCAGCAGCTTAGGGGACAGGGGGCGCTACGAGCAGTACTTC. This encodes CASSLGDRGRYEQYF.